The next 27 T cell receptor beta chains were all read from a single sample in a study of cytomegalovirus exposure and HLA in healthy donors. Researchers ran the PCR with 60 Vbeta and 13 Jbeta primers. The repertoire was sequenced with immunoSEQ multiplex PCR; TCRdb's copy has only in-frame clones and lacks some. The sample records 110,000 to 150,000 clones, approximately 80% being singletons. The sample consisted of PBMCs. The source of these receptors is a woman between 18 and 30 years old in good health and CMV-seropositive.

CDR3 DNA: TGTGCCAGCAGCTTGGACTCGGGTAATCAGCCCCAGCATTTT. Translation: CASSLDSGNQPQHF. This chain connects TRBV7-8 to TRBJ1-5, with D hard to call. The V and J ends lost 3 bases and 4 bases respectively, with 10 bases between them. This CDR3 region has 14 residues. Germline CDR1 and CDR2: SGHVS and FQNEAQ.

This rearrangement joins TRBV6-1 to TRBJ1-1; D unresolved. Germline CDR1 reads MNHNS; CDR2 reads SASEGT. Trimming cost V 6 bases and J 0 bases, with 11 bases left between them. CDR3 length equals 14 residues. The chain's CDR3 is CASRRFDLNTEAFF. Here the CDR3 DNA reads TGTGCCAGCAGGAGATTCGACTTGAACACTGAAGCTTTCTTT.

This clone came up once. This rearrangement joins TRBV9 to TRBJ2-1, with D tentatively TRBD2 (8 bases). The V gene's germline CDR1 is SGDLS and CDR2 YYNGEE. V lost 0 bases and J lost 5, with 18 bases in between. The CDR3 consists of 17 residues. The CDR3 spells CASSVAGGLAGDNEQFF. CDR3 sequence (DNA): TGTGCCAGCAGCGTAGCAGGGGGGCTAGCGGGTGACAATGAGCAGTTCTTC.

The V call is TRBV5-1, the J call TRBJ2-3; possibly TRBD2 for D (6 bases). V was cut by 4 bases and J by 6 bases, with 15 bases left in between. Germline loops: CDR1 SGHRS, CDR2 YFSETQ. The CDR3 totals 14 residues. The CDR3 is CASSPFGGSDTQYF. As DNA, the CDR3 is TGCGCCAGCAGCCCGTTTGGGGGGAGCGATACGCAGTATTTT. The full variable domain, its missing parts supplied by reference TRBV5-1 and TRBJ2-3, is KAGVTQTPRYLIKTRGQQVTLSCSPISGHRSVSWYQQTPGQGLQFLFEYFSETQRNKGNFPGRFSGRQFSNSRSEMNVSTLELGDSALYLCASSPFGGSDTQYFGPGTRLTVL.

The gene calls are TRBV7-8 and TRBJ2-2, with 15 bases aligning to TRBD2. The V segment lost 2 bases and the J segment 3 bases; nucleotides outside the gene matches: 7. Per the germline V gene, CDR1 is SGHVS and CDR2 is FQNEAQ. The CDR3 is 19 amino acids. In DNA form, the CDR3 reads TGTGCCAGCAGCTTACTTGGACTAGCGGGGGGGCCTGACACCGGGGAGCTGTTTTTT. This codes for CASSLLGLAGGPDTGELFF.

The rearrangement links TRBV5-1 to TRBJ2-1; 10 bases fit TRBD1. CDR3 size: 19 residues. The J segment lost 4 bases and the V segment lost 2 bases, leaving 15 bases of the junction unmatched. Germline V lookup: CDR1 SGHRS, CDR2 YFSETQ. The CDR3 DNA reads as TGCGCCAGCAGCTTTCCTCGGAAGTCCGGGACAGGGGATTACAATGAGCAGTTCTTC. This codes for CASSFPRKSGTGDYNEQFF.

The chain recombines TRBV2 with TRBJ2-3; 7 positions agree with TRBD1. There are 15 residues in the CDR3. Germline loops: CDR1 SNHLY, CDR2 FYNNEI. The junction had 4 bases not matched to a gene; V was cut back by 3 bases and J by 1 base. CDR3 nucleotide sequence: TGTGCCAGCAGTGATGCCACAGGGGGCACAGATACGCAGTATTTT. This sequence encodes CASSDATGGTDTQYF.

The gene calls are TRBV27 and TRBJ2-7, with a tentative D call TRBD2 (6 bases). Per germline, CDR1 MNHEY and CDR2 SMNVEV (reference sequence). This CDR3 is built from 17 residues. The V gene lost 1 base and the J gene lost 0 bases, with 16 bases spanning the gap. The CDR3 bases are TGTGCCAGCAGTTTATTAGGTACAGGAGGGTTCTCCTACGAGCAGTACTTC. Translating it yields CASSLLGTGGFSYEQYF.

CDR3 in DNA: TGTGCCAGCAGCTTAAAAAAGCGGGGGGATGAGCAGTTCTTC. Its translation: CASSLKKRGDEQFF. The V call is TRBV13, the J call TRBJ2-1; TRBD2 matches at 9 bases. Germline CDR1 reads PRHDT; CDR2 reads FYEKMQ (reference sequence). The CDR3 loop spans 14 amino acids. V shed 2 bases and J 8 bases; nucleotides not matched to a gene: 4.

J is TRBJ2-1 and V is TRBV6-5, with D unclear. This CDR3 is built from 12 residues. V was cut by 6 bases and J by 9 bases, with 12 bases left in between. CDR1 is MNHEY, CDR2 SVGAGI, per germline. The chain's CDR3 is CASRSLVGEQFF. The CDR3 region has the DNA TGTGCCAGCAGGTCATTAGTCGGTGAGCAGTTCTTC.

This clone was detected a few times. The chain combines TRBV7-9 with TRBJ2-2; TRBD1 agrees at 9 bases. Germline values: CDR1 SEHNR, CDR2 FQNEAQ (reference sequence). Trimming at V came to 5 bases and at J to 5 bases, leaving 6 bases not matched to a gene. The CDR3 is 15 residues long. In DNA, the CDR3 is TGTGCCAGCAGCCAGAGGACAGGGGAAACCGGGGAGCTGTTTTTT. Residues: CASSQRTGETGELFF.

The V gene is TRBV6-1, the J gene TRBJ2-1, with D perhaps matching TRBD1 (6 bases). This CDR3 spans 13 amino acids. Germline CDR1 and CDR2: MNHNS and SASEGT. Trimming pared 6 bases from V and 8 bases from J, leaving 14 bases between. CDR3: CASRESGEHEQFF. The CDR3 region has the DNA TGTGCCAGCAGGGAGTCAGGGGAGCATGAGCAGTTCTTC.

The CDR3 sequence: CASSPIGGNIQYF. The CDR3 DNA reads as TGTGCCAGCAGCCCCATCGGGGGAAACATTCAGTACTTC. The rearrangement uses TRBV2 and TRBJ2-4, with a tentative D call TRBD2 (6 bases). This CDR3 has 13 residues. From germline, CDR1 is SNHLY and CDR2 FYNNEI. Deletions cut 6 bases from V and 6 bases from J, with 12 bases between.

This chain connects TRBV2 to TRBJ2-1; TRBD1 agrees at 11 bases. In germline, CDR1 is SNHLY, CDR2 FYNNEI. V was pared by 6 bases and J by 6 bases, with 7 bases of the junction left unmatched. The CDR3 contains 15 residues. The CDR3 nucleotides are TGTGCCAGCAGCTCCGGGACAGGGGGTTCCAATGAGCAGTTCTTC. Protein: CASSSGTGGSNEQFF.

The chain combines TRBV25-1 with TRBJ1-3; D may be TRBD1 (5 bases). Germline loops: CDR1 MGHDK, CDR2 SYGVNS. Trimming removed 1 base from V and 6 bases from J, with 16 bases in between. The CDR3 is 16 amino acids. CDR3 bases: TGTGCCAGCAGTGAATTGGAGGGTAGGGGTGTAAACACCATATATTTT. It codes for CASSELEGRGVNTIYF.

The chain links TRBV5-4 to TRBJ2-2, with 14 bases lining up with TRBD2. The V and J ends lost 0 bases and 8 bases, in that order; junction bases with no gene match: 6. Germline V CDR1 and CDR2: SGHNT, YYREEE (reference sequence). The CDR3 spans 17 residues. The CDR3 spells CASSLGLAGGPEGELFF. The CDR3 DNA sequence: TGTGCCAGCAGCTTGGGACTAGCGGGGGGGCCGGAAGGGGAGCTGTTTTTT.

This clone was observed once. The gene calls are TRBV10-3 and TRBJ1-1, with 7 bases matching TRBD1. Germline V gives CDR1 ENHRY, CDR2 SYGVKD. The CDR3 runs 13 residues. V trimming: 11 bases; J trimming: 4 bases; junction bases outside the gene matches: 10. The DNA for the CDR3 is TGTGCCTCCCAGGGGGGCGGTGGCACTGAAGCTTTCTTT. Amino acids: CASQGGGGTEAFF.

The rearrangement joins TRBV6-5 to TRBJ1-5; D might be TRBD1 (5 bases). Germline values: CDR1 MNHEY, CDR2 SVGAGI. The V and J ends lost 6 bases and 3 bases respectively, with 12 bases between them. The length of the CDR3 is 14 residues. CDR3 bases: TGTGCCAGCAGAAACGGGGGGAACAATCAGCCCCAGCATTTT. It yields the protein CASRNGGNNQPQHF.

The gene calls are TRBV2 and TRBJ1-1; TRBD1 aligns across 10 bases. Trimming cost V 5 bases and J 4 bases; bases outside gene matches: 4. CDR3 length: 14 amino acids. Germline V CDR1 and CDR2: SNHLY, FYNNEI. The CDR3 loop reads CASSYDRGLTEAFF. CDR3 coding DNA: TGTGCCAGCAGTTACGACAGGGGGCTCACTGAAGCTTTCTTT. Full variable domain (outside the CDR3, taken from reference TRBV2 and TRBJ1-1): EPEVTQTPSHQVTQMGQEVILRCVPISNHLYFYWYRQILGQKVEFLVSFYNNEISEKSEIFDDQFSVERPDGSNFTLKIRSTKLEDSAMYFCASSYDRGLTEAFFGQGTRLTVV.

This clone was counted a few times. The rearrangement uses TRBV6-5 and TRBJ2-7; D is possibly TRBD1 (5 bases). The CDR3 loop spans 15 amino acids. V shed 5 bases and J shed 0 bases, with 14 bases lying between them. Germline lookup yields CDR1 MNHEY and CDR2 SVGAGI. Here the CDR3 reads CASSPDSVSSYEQYF. In DNA form, the CDR3 reads TGTGCCAGCAGTCCTGACAGCGTAAGCTCCTACGAGCAGTACTTC.

This clone showed up just once. CDR3: CATSSRGRNTEAFF. CDR3 DNA sequence: TGTGCCACCAGCAGCAGGGGTCGGAACACTGAAGCTTTCTTT. This rearrangement joins TRBV15 to TRBJ1-1; perhaps TRBD1 as D (6 bases). CDR1 is LNHNV, CDR2 YYDKDF, per germline (reference sequence). The CDR3 contains 14 residues. V lost 3 bases and J 1 base, leaving 9 bases between the germline ends.

The V and J genes are TRBV28 and TRBJ2-3; possible D gene TRBD2, 7 bases. Germline V gives CDR1 MDHEN, CDR2 SYDVKM. This CDR3 comprises 15 residues. The V gene lost 7 bases and the J gene lost 1 base, with 15 bases spanning the gap. DNA for the CDR3: TGTGCCAGCACCACCGAGGGGGGGCGCACAGATACGCAGTATTTT. Amino acids: CASTTEGGRTDTQYF.

The V gene is TRBV4-1, the J gene TRBJ1-5, with D possibly matching TRBD1 (6 bases). Germline V lookup: CDR1 MGHRA, CDR2 YSYEKL. Trimming took 3 bases from V and 6 from J, leaving 9 bases between them. The CDR3 spans 13 residues. The CDR3 DNA is TGCGCCAGCAGCCATCTACAGGGTCAGCCCCAGCATTTT. Translating it yields CASSHLQGQPQHF.

V gene TRBV7-9 combines with J gene TRBJ1-3; D is unresolved. Germline-derived CDR1 and CDR2 are SEHNR and FQNEAQ (reference sequence). Trimming removed 5 bases from V and 0 bases from J, with 17 bases in between. This CDR3 has 17 amino acids. CDR3 in amino acids: CASSHLWQVVSGNTIYF. The CDR3 nucleotides read TGTGCCAGCAGCCACCTTTGGCAGGTAGTCTCTGGAAACACCATATATTTT.

The gene calls are TRBV29-1 and TRBJ2-3; 9 positions match TRBD1. Trimming took 4 bases from V and 0 from J; bases not matched to a gene: 8. In germline, CDR1 is SQVTM, CDR2 ANQGSEA. This CDR3 comprises 16 residues. The CDR3 region has the DNA TGCAGCGTTGTCGGACAGGGGAGGTCGAGCACAGATACGCAGTATTTT. This encodes CSVVGQGRSSTDTQYF.

This clone came up a few times. The V call is TRBV5-1, the J call TRBJ2-5, with D maybe TRBD1 (6 bases). Per the germline V gene, CDR1 is SGHRS and CDR2 is YFSETQ. The CDR3 is made up of 16 amino acids. Trimming took off 2 bases at V and 7 bases at J, with 21 bases between the two ends. CDR3 coding DNA: TGCGCCAGCAGCTTAGAGACAGGAACCTCGTCCGGGACCCAGTACTTC. Translating gives CASSLETGTSSGTQYF.

The V and J genes are TRBV2 and TRBJ1-6; 8 bases are shared with TRBD1. CDR3 length equals 15 residues. With 2 bases clipped from V and 7 bases from J, the junction kept 4 bases outside the gene matches. Germline-derived CDR1 and CDR2 are SNHLY and FYNNEI. In DNA, the CDR3 is TGTGCCAGCAGTGAACTTACAGGGGGGAATTCACCCCTCCACTTT. Amino acids: CASSELTGGNSPLHF.